A single sample is the source of the 19 T cell receptor beta chains below, sequenced in a study of blood T cells in healthy people across ages. Sample-barcoded 5' priming and a J-beta primer mix drove a second PCR of about 6 to 11 cycles. TCRdb re-analysed the 5' RACE reads in MiXCR, keeping a single row per CDR3 protein. The sample has 660,000 or so distinct CDR3 sequences; about 54% are singletons. The sequenced sample was blood. The receptors originated from a man aged 55 to 70 in good health.

This chain uses TRBV10-3 with TRBJ2-5; tentatively, D is TRBD1 (6 bases). The CDR3 has 13 amino acids. Germline loops: CDR1 ENHRY, CDR2 SYGVKD. Trimming stripped 11 bases from V and 11 bases from J, with 24 bases between. CDR3: CALQGQGSDKQYF. CDR3 nucleotides: TGTGCCCTCCAGGGGCAGGGATCGGACAAGCAGTACTTC.

The V and J genes are TRBV5-1 and TRBJ2-3; tentatively, D is TRBD2 (5 bases). Germline CDR1 is SGHRS and CDR2 is YFSETQ. The CDR3 consists of 17 residues. The V end was cut by 0 bases, the J end by 2 bases, with 16 bases between. The CDR3 here is CASSLAPGQRVTDTQYF. The CDR3 DNA is TGCGCCAGCAGCTTGGCCCCGGGCCAGAGGGTCACAGATACGCAGTATTTT.

The chain links TRBV7-2 to TRBJ2-5; 7 bases fit TRBD2. V shed 1 base and J 5 bases; nucleotides not matched to a gene: 4. Germline CDR1 SGHTA, CDR2 FQGNSA. CDR3 length: 14 residues. CDR3 coding DNA: TGTGCCAGCAGCTTAGATTGGACTAGTGAGACCCAGTACTTC. Translation: CASSLDWTSETQYF. The complete variable domain, with remaining parts taken from reference TRBV7-2 and TRBJ2-5, reads GAGVSQSPSNKVTEKGKDVELRCDPISGHTALYWYRQSLGQGLEFLIYFQGNSAPDKSGLPSDRFSAERTGGSVSTLTIQRTQQEDSAVYLCASSLDWTSETQYFGPGTRLLVL.

Comment on this clonotype: The junction shows a germline mismatch at one end, possibly a read error. V and J are TRBV7-6 and TRBJ2-3, with no clear D. The CDR3 is 13 amino acids. From germline, CDR1 is SGHVS and CDR2 FNYEAQ. CDR3 sequence: CASSFTSIDTQYF. The CDR3 DNA reads as TGTGCCAGCAGCTTTACAAGCATAGATACGCAGTATTTT.

A few counts support this clonotype. The chain links TRBV5-1 to TRBJ2-7; D not certain. The germline gives CDR1 SGHRS, CDR2 YFSETQ. The CDR3 sequence is 15 residues long. With 3 bases removed from V and 0 bases from J, the gap between germline ends came to 13 bases. CDR3 bases: TGCGCCAGCAGCTCCCCAGGTACTTCCTCCTACGAGCAGTACTTC. Translating it yields CASSSPGTSSYEQYF.

V usage is TRBV12-3 or TRBV12-4 and J usage is TRBJ2-6; 8 bases fit TRBD1. Losses at the gene ends were 5 bases for V and 0 bases for J; bases not matched to a gene: 9. The CDR3 totals 18 residues. The CDR3 sequence is CASSTWTGIISGANVLTF. The CDR3 DNA follows: TGTGCCAGCAGTACCTGGACAGGGATAATCTCTGGGGCCAACGTCCTGACTTTC.

The rearrangement links TRBV12-3 or TRBV12-4 to TRBJ2-3; D perhaps matches TRBD2 (5 bases). Trimming stripped 4 bases from V and 5 bases from J, with 16 bases between. The CDR3 runs to 15 residues. The CDR3 region is CASSSHGVSEDTQYF. Here the CDR3 DNA reads TGTGCCAGCAGTTCCCACGGGGTCTCAGAAGATACGCAGTATTTT.

The chain links TRBV5-1 to TRBJ2-3, with 10 positions matching TRBD2. This CDR3 has 16 residues. Trimming took 2 bases from V and 2 from J; bases not matched to a gene: 5. In germline, CDR1 is SGHRS, CDR2 YFSETQ. The CDR3 is CASSFGSGGFTDTQYF. In DNA, the CDR3 is TGCGCCAGCAGCTTCGGTAGCGGGGGGTTCACAGATACGCAGTATTTT.

This clonotype was detected only a few times. The chain employs TRBV15 and TRBJ2-5; D is unresolved. V dropped 4 bases and J dropped 2 bases, with 5 bases sitting between them. The CDR3 runs 12 residues. Germline-derived CDR1 and CDR2 are LNHNV and YYDKDF (reference sequence). The CDR3: CATSKRQETQYF. CDR3 nucleotide sequence: TGTGCCACCAGCAAAAGACAAGAGACCCAGTACTTC.

The V and J genes are TRBV28 and TRBJ1-2; D perhaps matches TRBD1 (5 bases). The ends were cut back, 7 bases at V and 4 bases at J, with 19 bases in the middle. The CDR3 consists of 15 residues. Germline CDR1 MDHEN, CDR2 SYDVKM. Here the CDR3 reads CASNPGTLVGYGYTF. The CDR3 bases are TGTGCCAGCAATCCAGGGACGTTGGTAGGCTATGGCTACACCTTC.

V gene TRBV7-2 combines with J gene TRBJ2-5, with TRBD1 matching 7 bases. V lost 1 base and J lost 6; bases outside the gene matches: 11. Germline CDR1 SGHTA, CDR2 FQGNSA. The CDR3 loop spans 16 amino acids. The CDR3 region has the DNA TGTGCCAGCAGCTTAGTATCAGGGGGAAACGCGCAGACCCAGTACTTC. Protein product: CASSLVSGGNAQTQYF.

This clonotype was recorded once. The chain has TRBV6-5 and TRBJ2-4; D uncertain. Trimming took 5 bases from V and 6 from J, leaving 8 bases between them. The CDR3 consists of 12 residues. Germline V gene sequence: CDR1 MNHEY, CDR2 SVGAGI. CDR3 coding DNA: TGTGCCAGCAGTCTACCAGGAAACATTCAGTACTTC. The encoded protein is CASSLPGNIQYF.

In the case of this clonotype: The junction departs from the called germline gene at one end, perhaps through a read error. This chain joins TRBV15 and TRBJ2-3; D possibly corresponds to TRBD1 (6 bases). CDR3 size: 16 residues. Germline V gives CDR1 LNHNV, CDR2 YYDKDF (reference sequence). The CDR3 sequence is CATSRVPDSAQGTQYF. In DNA, the CDR3 is TGCGCCACCAGCAGAGTCCCGGACAGCGCCCAGGGTACGCAGTATTTT.

The V and J genes are TRBV29-1 and TRBJ2-1; D may be TRBD2 (5 bases). V lost 3 bases to trimming and J lost 7 bases, with 10 bases between them. Germline CDR1 is SQVTM and CDR2 is ANQGSEA. This CDR3 has 12 residues. The CDR3 nucleotides read TGCAGCGTTGAGGTTACGGGAAATGAGCAGTTCTTC. This encodes CSVEVTGNEQFF.

This sequence joins TRBV10-3 and TRBJ2-5; D is uncertain. This CDR3 is 14 amino acids long. Per the germline V gene, CDR1 is ENHRY and CDR2 is SYGVKD. The ends were cut back, 0 bases at V and 3 bases at J, with 8 bases in the middle. The CDR3 loop is CAISESNEEETQYF. The CDR3 DNA follows: TGTGCCATCAGTGAGTCGAACGAGGAAGAGACCCAGTACTTC.

This clonotype was counted a single time. This chain uses TRBV12-3 or TRBV12-4 with TRBJ2-1; weak D call: TRBD1 (6 bases). V dropped 4 bases and J dropped 3 bases, with 13 bases sitting between them. This CDR3 spans 15 amino acids. CDR3 in amino acids: CASSSEDRSYNEQFF. The CDR3 nucleotides read TGTGCCAGCAGTTCGGAGGACAGAAGCTACAATGAGCAGTTCTTC.

The rearrangement links TRBV27 to TRBJ2-5; tentative D call: TRBD2 (6 bases). This CDR3 has 13 residues. Germline loops: CDR1 MNHEY, CDR2 SMNVEV (reference sequence). The V and J ends lost 7 bases and 4 bases respectively, with 13 bases between them. Here the CDR3 reads CASIGGARETQYF. The CDR3 DNA reads as TGTGCCAGCATCGGCGGGGCCAGAGAGACCCAGTACTTC.

To note about this clonotype: A read error may be the cause here, since a much bigger clone is one base away. The DNA for the CDR3 is TGTGCCAGCACCGGGGACTCTGGGGCCAACGTCCTGACTTTC. The encoded protein is CASTGDSGANVLTF. This chain links TRBV2 with TRBJ2-6; D might be TRBD2 (5 bases). The V gene's germline CDR1 is SNHLY and CDR2 FYNNEI. The V and J ends lost 7 bases and 0 bases respectively, with 7 bases between them. The CDR3 sequence is 14 residues long.

This clonotype was seen a single time. V usage is TRBV4-1 and J usage is TRBJ2-4; D remains unclear. CDR3 length: 14 residues. From germline, CDR1 is MGHRA and CDR2 YSYEKL. V was clipped by 5 bases and J by 5 bases, with 13 bases between them. CDR3 coding DNA: TGCGCCAGCAGCTCCCGCGGCACAGAAAACATTCAGTACTTC. Translated: CASSSRGTENIQYF.